The 10 T cell receptor beta chains below all came from one sample that was sequenced in a study of Graves' ophthalmopathy and Graves' hyperthyroidism. As the template, RNA transcripts were used to amplify TCR beta CDR3 regions. HTBI primers served in a first-round RT-PCR, which a second-round multiplex PCR followed. One entry per CDR3 protein results from TCRdb running MiXCR on the multiplex PCR reads. The sample lists just over 600,000 distinct CDR3 sequences; about a fifth were seen once. The sequenced sample was peripheral blood. These receptors came from a woman under 30 with stable Graves' hyperthyroidism. Some clones in this sample may be carry-over from other donors' samples.

This chain connects TRBV20-1 to TRBJ1-6; 8 bases are a match to TRBD1. Germline CDR1 reads DFQATT; CDR2 reads SNEGSKA (reference sequence). The length of the CDR3 is 14 residues. Trimming cost V 3 bases and J 10 bases; bases outside gene matches: 8. In DNA, the CDR3 is TGCAGTGCTAGCCTAGACAGGGGACACTCACCCCTCCACTTT. Encoded protein: CSASLDRGHSPLHF.

This clonotype showed up many times. The V gene is TRBV20-1, the J gene TRBJ2-5, with D maybe TRBD2 (6 bases). This CDR3 has 11 amino acids. With 0 bases removed from V and 13 bases from J, the gap between germline ends came to 12 bases. Germline CDR1 is DFQATT and CDR2 is SNEGSKA (reference sequence). CDR3 residues: CSARDAAGPYF. For the CDR3, the DNA is TGCAGTGCTAGAGATGCGGCGGGACCGTACTTC.

This clonotype was found many times. Just one base apart from a much larger clone, this may be a read error. The chain carries TRBV6-1 and TRBJ2-5, with D maybe TRBD1 (6 bases). The germline V gene has CDR1 MNHNS and CDR2 SASEGT. The CDR3 contains 14 residues. Trimming took off 6 bases at V and 0 bases at J, with 11 bases between the two ends. The CDR3 DNA reads as TGTGCCAGCAGACCCGGACAGAACCAAGAGACCCAGTACTTC. Translated: CASRPGQNQETQYF.

This clonotype occurred a few times. The chain has TRBV19 and TRBJ1-2; no clear D gene. The ends were cut back, 5 bases at V and 5 bases at J, with 21 bases in the middle. The CDR3 has 16 amino acids. Germline V CDR1 and CDR2: LNHDA, SQIVND (reference sequence). In DNA form, the CDR3 reads TGTGCCAGTAGTCCCGATGGAGCAGTTGCGACTTATGGCTACACCTTC. This gives the protein CASSPDGAVATYGYTF. Full variable domain (missing parts from reference TRBV19 and TRBJ1-2): DGGITQSPKYLFRKEGQNVTLSCEQNLNHDAMYWYRQDPGQGLRLIYYSQIVNDFQKGDIAEGYSVSREKKESFPLTVTSAQKNPTAFYLCASSPDGAVATYGYTFGSGTRLTVV.

Only one count was recorded for this clonotype. The chain couples TRBV7-3 to TRBJ1-6, with TRBD1 as a possible D gene (5 bases). This CDR3 is built from 14 residues. The V end lost 2 bases, the J end lost 8 bases, and 10 bases lay between the germline ends. Germline V lookup: CDR1 SGHTA, CDR2 FQGTGA. Here the CDR3 DNA reads TGTGCCAGCAGCTTAGGGACCGCCCATTCACCCCTCCACTTT. The encoded protein is CASSLGTAHSPLHF. The full variable domain, in which reference TRBV7-3 and TRBJ1-6 provide the parts outside the CDR3, is GAGVSQTPSNKVTEKGKYVELRCDPISGHTALYWYRQSLGQGPEFLIYFQGTGAADDSGLPNDRFFAVRPEGSVSTLKIQRTERGDSAVYLCASSLGTAHSPLHFGNGTRLTVT.

This clonotype was detected ten times or more. This chain uses TRBV11-1 with TRBJ2-5, with D tentatively TRBD1 or TRBD2 (6 bases each). Germline V gene sequence: CDR1 SGHAT, CDR2 FQDESV (reference sequence). Trimming took 2 bases from V and 4 from J, leaving 14 bases between them. The CDR3 consists of 15 residues. CDR3 coding DNA: TGTGCCAGCAGCTTAATCGACAAGGGGGGAGAGACCCAGTACTTC. Its translation: CASSLIDKGGETQYF. Variable domain in full (rest from reference TRBV11-1 and TRBJ2-5): EAEVAQSPRYKITEKSQAVAFWCDPISGHATLYWYRQILGQGPELLVQFQDESVVDDSQLPKDRFSAERLKGVDSTLKIQPAELGDSAMYLCASSLIDKGGETQYFGPGTRLLVL.

V and J are TRBV11-2 and TRBJ2-7; 8 positions agree with TRBD1. V was pared by 3 bases and J by 1 base, with 8 bases of the junction left unmatched. CDR1 and CDR2 from the germline V gene are SGHAT and FQNNGV. The CDR3 is 16 residues long. CDR3: CASSLVDRGSSYEQYF. The CDR3 nucleotides read TGTGCCAGCAGCTTGGTCGACAGGGGATCTTCCTACGAGCAGTACTTC.

On this clonotype: The conserved phenylalanine or tryptophan normally closing the CDR3 is absent here, so this likely arose from a read error. V is TRBV11-2 and J is TRBJ2-7, with TRBD2 matching over 7 bases. The germline CDR1 and CDR2 sequences are SGHAT and FQNNGV. V lost 1 base to trimming and J lost 0 bases; unmatched junction nucleotides: 12. The CDR3 totals 18 residues. CDR3 loop: CASSLGPSFRGVSYEQYL. CDR3 DNA sequence: TGTGCCAGCAGCTTAGGACCTAGTTTTCGGGGGGTCTCCTACGAGCAGTACCTC.

This clonotype was picked up many times. The chain links TRBV20-1 to TRBJ1-5, with D possibly being TRBD1 (5 bases). The CDR3 loop spans 15 amino acids. Germline CDR1 is DFQATT and CDR2 is SNEGSKA (reference sequence). V was pared by 6 bases and J by 0 bases, with 15 bases between. Here the CDR3 DNA reads TGCAGTGCACCTGACAGACCATATAGCAATCAGCCCCAGCATTTT. As protein: CSAPDRPYSNQPQHF.

This clonotype was detected many times. This chain joins TRBV6-5 and TRBJ2-5, with 7 nucleotides matching TRBD1. CDR1 is MNHEY and CDR2 is SVGAGI in the germline V gene. This CDR3 spans 15 amino acids. The J segment lost 5 bases and the V segment lost 2 bases, leaving 8 bases of the junction unmatched. The DNA for the CDR3 is TGTGCCAGCAGTTACGGGACAGCCGGCGGGGAGACCCAGTACTTC. Translation: CASSYGTAGGETQYF.